This T cell receptor beta chain was sequenced for a study of T cells after yellow fever vaccination. Findings of the study overall: A small proportion of clonotypes was detected in both the CD4 and CD8 compartments. Abundant clonotypes from the bulk population could contaminate FACS-sorted repertoires.

Germline V gene data show CDR1 as PRHDT and CDR2 as FYEKMQ (reference sequence). The CDR3 loop spans 12 amino acids. Trimming took off 6 bases at V and 0 bases at J, with 6 bases between the two ends. TCRdb itself ran the 5' RACE reads through MiXCR, one entry per CDR3 protein. Altogether 150,000 to 200,000 distinct CDR3 sequences are present, 11% being singletons, with the ten largest covering around 34%. In its sample, this clonotype was seen many times. What it binds is unknown. The TCR sequence derives from a young man who received the YFV17D yellow fever vaccine. The source material was CD8+ T cells sorted from PBMCs, sampled 15 days after the yellow fever booster vaccination. The chain links TRBV13 to TRBJ2-7, with D possibly TRBD2 on 5 matching bases. The DNA for the CDR3 is TGTGCCAGCAGTGGGAGCTCCTACGAGCAGTACTTC. It is translated as CASSGSSYEQYF.